The 10 T cell receptor beta chains below were found in one sample sequenced in a study of technical replicates of blood from several donors. Only in-frame clones appear in the TCRdb table, and some are missing; sequencing was by immunoSEQ multiplex PCR. The sample records roughly 13,000 clones, approximately 80% being singletons. The sequencing input was PBMCs. Receptors originate from a human donor in good health.

The chain employs TRBV5-1 and TRBJ2-7; 9 bases map to TRBD1. Germline lookup yields CDR1 SGHRS and CDR2 YFSETQ. This CDR3 comprises 14 residues. J was trimmed by 6 bases and V by 5 bases; bases with no gene match: 9. The CDR3 DNA sequence: TGCGCCAGCAGTGGGGGGACAGGGTGGACCGAGCAGTACTTC. It is translated as CASSGGTGWTEQYF.

The chain has TRBV5-1 and TRBJ2-7, with 7 bases matching TRBD1. V gave up 4 bases and J gave up 3 bases; unmatched junction bases: 7. CDR3 length: 14 residues. Germline V CDR1 and CDR2: SGHRS, YFSETQ. The CDR3 region is CASSATGLNYEQYF. The CDR3 nucleotides read TGCGCCAGCAGCGCGACAGGGCTCAACTACGAGCAGTACTTC.

The CDR3 protein is CASSIAGGTDTQYF. As DNA, the CDR3 is TGTGCCAGCAGCATAGCGGGAGGGACAGATACGCAGTATTTT. V is TRBV6-4 and J is TRBJ2-3, with 11 bases matching TRBD2. The junction had 2 bases not matched to a gene; V was cut back by 6 bases and J by 3 bases. CDR3 length: 14 amino acids. The germline V gene encodes CDR1 MRHNA and CDR2 SNTAGT.

The V gene is TRBV7-3, the J gene TRBJ2-1, with TRBD2 identical over 9 bases. The CDR3 sequence is 15 residues long. Looked up from germline, CDR1 is SGHTA and CDR2 is FQGTGA. Trimming took 5 bases from V and 7 from J; bases not matched to a gene: 9. CDR3 sequence (DNA): TGTGCCAGCAGCACCGGGACTAGCAGCCTAAATGAGCAGTTCTTC. This sequence encodes CASSTGTSSLNEQFF.

The V and J genes are TRBV2 and TRBJ2-2, with D unresolved. Germline assignment: CDR1 SNHLY and CDR2 FYNNEI. The CDR3 contains 14 residues. The V end was cut by 5 bases, the J end by 3 bases, with 10 bases between. CDR3 coding DNA: TGTGCCAGCAGTCCCGTCTCTTACACCGGGGAGCTGTTTTTT. Protein: CASSPVSYTGELFF.

A single count supports this clone. V usage is TRBV9 and J usage is TRBJ2-1, with 10 bases matching TRBD2. Looked up from germline, CDR1 is SGDLS and CDR2 is YYNGEE. The CDR3 totals 17 residues. V trimming: 0 bases; J trimming: 7 bases; junction bases outside the gene matches: 10. The CDR3 bases are TGTGCCAGCAGCGTAGAAGGTAGCGGGAGGTCGTTGAATGAGCAGTTCTTC. This sequence encodes CASSVEGSGRSLNEQFF.

The rearrangement joins TRBV19 to TRBJ2-7; 10 nucleotides agree with TRBD1. V lost 1 base, J lost 7 bases, and 4 bases stayed unmatched. The germline V gene has CDR1 LNHDA and CDR2 SQIVND (reference sequence). The CDR3 length is 14 residues. The CDR3 DNA sequence: TGTGCCAGTAGTATAGGACAGGGGGCCGGTGAGCAGTACTTC. It codes for CASSIGQGAGEQYF.

This rearrangement joins TRBV5-1 to TRBJ1-1; D unresolved. V lost 4 bases, J lost 0 bases, and 22 bases lay in between. CDR3 length equals 18 residues. Germline-derived CDR1 and CDR2 are SGHRS and YFSETQ. The CDR3 reads CASSLLPGGSGLNTEAFF. As DNA, the CDR3 is TGCGCCAGCAGCCTCCTCCCTGGAGGTTCGGGGTTGAACACTGAAGCTTTCTTT.

The V gene is TRBV28, the J gene TRBJ1-3; no reliable D call. The CDR3 consists of 15 residues. CDR1 and CDR2 (germline): MDHEN, SYDVKM. V lost 6 bases and J lost 0, with 12 bases in between. CDR3 coding DNA: TGTGCCAGCAGGAGGGAGGGCTACTCTGGAAACACCATATATTTT. It codes for CASRREGYSGNTIYF.

In its sample, this clone was seen a few times. This sequence joins TRBV6-5 and TRBJ2-7; 12 bases line up with TRBD2. The V gene end was trimmed by 6 bases and the J gene end by 6 bases; junction bases not matched to a gene: 3. The germline V gene has CDR1 MNHEY and CDR2 SVGAGI. CDR3 length equals 13 residues. CDR3 in amino acids: CASRRLAGVEQYF. The CDR3 DNA sequence: TGTGCCAGCAGACGACTAGCGGGAGTCGAGCAGTACTTC.